Presented here are 26 T cell receptor beta chains from one specimen sequenced in a study of T-cell reconstitution after alpha-beta-depleted transplantation in children. Preparation of the TCRbeta library used unique molecular identifiers. TCRdb reprocessed the PCR reads via MiXCR and lists one record per CDR3 protein. The sample shows about 590,000 distinct CDR3 sequences, 10% to 15% of them seen only once. Specimen: PBMCs, mostly from graft donor cells, collected 360 days after TCRalphabeta/CD19-depleted stem cell transplant. Receptor source: a male patient between 5 and 17 years old who had a stem cell transplant for acute myeloid leukemia, so the T cells may come from the graft donor.

The sample holds a few counts of this clonotype. Written as DNA, the CDR3 is TGTGCCAGCAGCCAGAAGGGACTAGCGGGAATCTACAATGAGCAGTTCTTC. As protein: CASSQKGLAGIYNEQFF. The gene calls are TRBV4-2 and TRBJ2-1; 13 bases match TRBD2. In germline, CDR1 is LGHNA, CDR2 YNFKEQ. The length of the CDR3 is 17 residues. V was pared by 3 bases and J by 3 bases, with 5 bases of the junction left unmatched.

A note on this clonotype: Lacking the conserved final phenylalanine or tryptophan, this CDR3 likely reflects a read error. The DNA is omitted, as the CDR3 cannot be located on it reliably, and the CDR3 follows TCRdb's listing. J is TRBJ2-7 and V is TRBV6-2 or TRBV6-3; the table's D call, TRBD1, has no DNA check behind it. Inclusive of both ends, the CDR3 amounts to 10 amino acids. Germline V CDR1 and CDR2: MNHEY, SVGEGT. The CDR3 sequence: CASSPKTGHI.

The rearrangement joins TRBV20-1 to TRBJ2-7; D gene uncertain. CDR1 DFQATT and CDR2 SNEGSKA come from the germline V gene (reference sequence). Trimming stripped 5 bases from V and 9 bases from J, with 17 bases between. CDR3 length: 12 residues. The CDR3 reads CSAPRTAVRQYF. CDR3 nucleotides: TGCAGTGCTCCCAGGACGGCGGTCCGGCAGTACTTC.

In this sample, this clonotype turned up many times. This chain links TRBV29-1 with TRBJ2-7; 8 bases match TRBD1. V lost 1 base to trimming and J lost 1 base; unmatched junction nucleotides: 6. Germline CDR1 and CDR2: SQVTM and ANQGSEA. This CDR3 has 15 amino acids. The CDR3 reads CSVEARTGFSYEQYF. The CDR3 DNA reads TGCAGCGTTGAAGCGAGGACAGGGTTTTCCTACGAGCAGTACTTC.

This clonotype was detected a few times. V gene TRBV5-1 combines with J gene TRBJ1-1; D is unresolved. The V gene's germline CDR1 is SGHRS and CDR2 YFSETQ. V lost 1 base, J lost 4 bases, and 11 bases lay in between. The CDR3 loop spans 14 amino acids. CDR3 region: CASSLSGYGTEAFF. As DNA, the CDR3 is TGCGCCAGCAGCTTGTCCGGGTATGGCACTGAAGCTTTCTTT.

This clonotype was seen repeatedly, ten times or more. The chain couples TRBV7-8 to TRBJ2-5; 9 bases fit TRBD2. The germline V gene encodes CDR1 SGHVS and CDR2 FQNEAQ. This CDR3 has 16 residues. V trimming: 2 bases; J trimming: 2 bases; junction bases outside the gene matches: 6. The CDR3 DNA sequence: TGTGCCAGCAGCTTAAATTTCCTAGCGGGGCAAGAGACCCAGTACTTC. Amino acid sequence: CASSLNFLAGQETQYF.

The V gene is TRBV6-5, the J gene TRBJ2-3; 8 nucleotides line up with TRBD2. J lost 14 bases, V lost 0 bases, and 10 bases had no gene match. Germline assignment: CDR1 MNHEY and CDR2 SVGAGI. The CDR3 sequence is 14 residues long. The CDR3 region is CASSYSPGGGMAYF. The CDR3 bases are TGTGCCAGCAGTTACTCACCCGGGGGGGGCATGGCGTATTTT.

The chain employs TRBV20-1 and TRBJ2-1; 11 nucleotides align to TRBD1. The CDR3 spans 13 residues. CDR1 and CDR2 (germline): DFQATT, SNEGSKA (reference sequence). J was trimmed by 9 bases and V by 3 bases; bases with no gene match: 4. Written as DNA, the CDR3 is TGCAGTGCTAGTGGACAGGGGGCGGGTGAGCAGTTCTTC. Translating gives CSASGQGAGEQFF.

The chain links TRBV5-4 to TRBJ1-4; D gene unclear. The germline V and J ends were trimmed by 3 bases and 7 bases, with 10 bases remaining between them. This CDR3 contains 13 residues. Germline V CDR1 and CDR2: SGHNT, YYREEE (reference sequence). Here the CDR3 DNA reads TGTGCCAGCAGCTCCGACCGTCTTGAAAAACTGTTTTTT. It is translated as CASSSDRLEKLFF.

The V call is TRBV19, the J call TRBJ1-1; D is unresolved. This CDR3 spans 16 amino acids. Trimming cost V 3 bases and J 5 bases, with 19 bases left between them. Germline V gene sequence: CDR1 LNHDA, CDR2 SQIVND (reference sequence). The CDR3 is CASSIALRSLRTEAFF. CDR3 sequence (DNA): TGTGCCAGTAGTATTGCGCTTCGCTCACTGAGGACTGAAGCTTTCTTT.

This clonotype was observed a few times. This chain joins TRBV7-9 and TRBJ1-1; D may be TRBD1 (6 bases). This CDR3 comprises 15 residues. Germline V CDR1 and CDR2: SEHNR, FQNEAQ (reference sequence). With 3 bases removed from V and 4 bases from J, the gap between germline ends came to 15 bases. In nucleotides, the CDR3 is TGTGCCAGCAGCTTCTCGGCAGGGGTCGCCACTGAAGCTTTCTTT. This gives the protein CASSFSAGVATEAFF.

This clonotype was detected many times. The rearrangement uses TRBV7-2 and TRBJ2-5; no clear D. Between the trimmed V and J ends, which lost 2 bases and 5 bases, there was a span of 6 bases. Germline V CDR1 and CDR2: SGHTA, FQGNSA. This CDR3 spans 12 amino acids. CDR3 protein: CASSLNGETQYF. CDR3 DNA: TGTGCCAGCAGCTTAAATGGGGAGACCCAGTACTTC.

The rearrangement joins TRBV29-1 to TRBJ2-1; D perhaps matches TRBD1 (8 bases). CDR1 is SQVTM, CDR2 ANQGSEA, per germline. Trimming left V 7 bases short and J 9 bases short, with 16 bases between. The CDR3 is made up of 12 amino acids. CDR3 protein: CSAPTGEGEQFF. CDR3 bases: TGCAGCGCGCCGACAGGGGAGGGTGAGCAGTTCTTC.

The gene calls are TRBV14 and TRBJ2-1; 7 bases match TRBD2. V was pared by 0 bases and J by 8 bases, with 10 bases of the junction left unmatched. The CDR3 is made up of 16 amino acids. Germline V gene data show CDR1 as SGHDN and CDR2 as FVKESK. The DNA of the CDR3 is TGTGCCAGCAGCCAAGAACTGAAGACTAGCTCCTATGAGCAGTTCTTC. Its protein is CASSQELKTSSYEQFF. Full variable domain (rest looked up from reference TRBV14 and TRBJ2-1): EAGVTQFPSHSVIEKGQTVTLRCDPISGHDNLYWYRRVMGKEIKFLLHFVKESKQDESGMPNNRFLAERTGGTYSTLKVQPAELEDSGVYFCASSQELKTSSYEQFFGPGTRLTVL.

A remark on this clonotype: Its ends do not fully match the called genes, so a read error is possible. The V and J genes are TRBV15 and TRBJ2-5; the D gene is possibly TRBD1 (5 bases). CDR1 is LNHNV and CDR2 is YYDKDF in the germline V gene (reference sequence). The CDR3 is 13 amino acids. The chain's CDR3 is CATSTHLAGQGNF. In DNA form, the CDR3 reads TGTGCCACCAGCACACACCTGGCAGGCCAGGGAAACTTC.

This clonotype was seen a handful of times. The chain recombines TRBV10-3 with TRBJ2-7; no firm D call. Germline assignment: CDR1 ENHRY and CDR2 SYGVKD. V was shortened by 2 bases and J by 4 bases, with 6 bases between the two germline ends. This CDR3 is built from 12 residues. The DNA for the CDR3 is TGTGCCATCAGTGAGCCTAAATACGAGCAGTACTTC. Protein product: CAISEPKYEQYF.

This clonotype was recorded at least ten times. The chain links TRBV6-2 or TRBV6-3 to TRBJ2-1, with TRBD2 matching 12 bases. This CDR3 has 16 amino acids. The junction had 12 bases not matched to a gene; V was cut back by 8 bases and J by 7 bases. Germline CDR1 and CDR2: MNHEY and SVGEGT. As DNA, the CDR3 is TGTGCCAGCTCCCCCTGGGCTAGCGGGAGGGCGAATGAGCAGTTCTTC. Translation gives CASSPWASGRANEQFF.

The chain employs TRBV7-2 and TRBJ2-7, with 13 positions matching TRBD2. The J segment lost 3 bases and the V segment lost 1 base, leaving 3 bases of the junction unmatched. The CDR3 sequence is 16 residues long. Germline V lookup: CDR1 SGHTA, CDR2 FQGNSA. The CDR3 DNA reads TGTGCCAGCAGCTTAGGGGGACTAGCGGGATACTACGAGCAGTACTTC. Its translation: CASSLGGLAGYYEQYF. Looking up the rest from reference TRBV7-2 and TRBJ2-7 gives the full variable domain: GAGVSQSPSNKVTEKGKDVELRCDPISGHTALYWYRQSLGQGLEFLIYFQGNSAPDKSGLPSDRFSAERTGGSVSTLTIQRTQQEDSAVYLCASSLGGLAGYYEQYFGPGTRLTVT.

This clonotype was counted only a few times. This chain joins TRBV28 and TRBJ2-7; the match to TRBD2 covers 7 bases. V lost 6 bases, J lost 4 bases, and 6 bases stayed unmatched. The CDR3 extends over 13 amino acids. Per germline, CDR1 MDHEN and CDR2 SYDVKM. The CDR3, as DNA: TGTGCCAGCAGCGCCGGGACTACTTACGAGCAGTACTTC. It translates to CASSAGTTYEQYF. Combining the CDR3 with reference TRBV28 and TRBJ2-7 gives the whole variable domain DVKVTQSSRYLVKRTGEKVFLECVQDMDHENMFWYRQDPGLGLRLIYFSYDVKMKEKGDIPEGYSVSREKKERFSLILESASTNQTSMYLCASSAGTTYEQYFGPGTRLTVT.

This clonotype has just a few counts. The chain carries TRBV12-3 or TRBV12-4 and TRBJ1-4; no clear D gene. The V and J ends lost 3 bases and 7 bases respectively, with 12 bases between them. This CDR3 is 14 amino acids long. This CDR3 is CASSLSDGFEKLFF. The CDR3 region has the DNA TGTGCCAGCAGTTTGTCGGACGGTTTTGAAAAACTGTTTTTT.

This clonotype occurred a few times. V usage is TRBV12-3 or TRBV12-4 and J usage is TRBJ2-1; 13 bases are shared with TRBD2. J gave up 6 bases and V 5 bases, and 4 bases lay outside the gene matches. The CDR3 is made up of 15 amino acids. CDR3 protein: CASSALAGGRNEQFF. The CDR3 nucleotides are TGTGCCAGCAGTGCACTAGCGGGAGGGCGCAATGAGCAGTTCTTC.

This clonotype occurred many times. J is TRBJ2-7 and V is TRBV7-2; 7 positions agree with TRBD2. V dropped 1 base and J dropped 6; count of bases not matched to a gene: 6. The CDR3 extends over 14 amino acids. CDR1 is SGHTA and CDR2 is FQGNSA in the germline V gene. In DNA, the CDR3 is TGTGCCAGCAGCTTAGGGACGGCGGGAGTCGAGCAGTACTTC. As protein: CASSLGTAGVEQYF.

This clonotype was recorded a few times. The rearrangement joins TRBV4-3 to TRBJ2-1, with D uncertain. This CDR3 is 14 amino acids long. V was trimmed by 1 base and J by 4 bases, leaving 8 bases between them. Germline loops: CDR1 LGHNA, CDR2 YSLEER. The CDR3 region has the DNA TGCGCCAGCAGCCAAGCATACGGTTACAATGAGCAGTTCTTC. Protein product: CASSQAYGYNEQFF.

The chain has TRBV20-1 and TRBJ2-5; TRBD1 matches at 7 bases. Germline-derived CDR1 and CDR2 are DFQATT and SNEGSKA (reference sequence). J was trimmed by 1 base and V by 5 bases; bases with no gene match: 4. This CDR3 has 13 amino acids. The CDR3 reads CSADDRVQETQYF. Here the CDR3 DNA reads TGCAGTGCTGACGACAGGGTCCAAGAGACCCAGTACTTC.

The chain joins TRBV4-3 to TRBJ2-5; 9 bases match TRBD2. The trim removed 0 bases at V and 4 bases at J, leaving 12 bases unmatched. CDR3 length: 18 amino acids. Per germline, CDR1 LGHNA and CDR2 YSLEER. In DNA form, the CDR3 reads TGCGCCAGCAGCCAAGACCCCCCGGGCGCGGGAGGGCCAGAGACCCAGTACTTC. Protein product: CASSQDPPGAGGPETQYF.

The V gene is TRBV10-3, the J gene TRBJ2-3; 8 bases map to TRBD2. Germline loops: CDR1 ENHRY, CDR2 SYGVKD. The V and J ends lost 7 bases and 4 bases, in that order; junction bases with no gene match: 7. The CDR3 spans 14 residues. CDR3 sequence reads: CAINERERPDTQYF. DNA of the CDR3: TGTGCCATCAACGAGCGGGAGAGGCCAGATACGCAGTATTTT.